Reported below is one T cell receptor beta chain. Trimming took 4 bases from V and 7 from J; bases not matched to a gene: 3. Germline V gene data show CDR1 as LGHDT and CDR2 as YNNKEL (reference sequence). The CDR3 covers 14 residues. In the authors' workflow: Reference gene primers were amplified, and this amplification served to estimate nucleated cell counts. Clones were sequenced by immunoSEQ multiplex PCR, and TCRdb holds only the in-frame ones, with some missing. That table furnishes V, J and clone size, whereas the DNA furnished D and trimming. The data contain about 70,000 clones, 88% of them singletons. This sample was included in a study of blood T cell repertoires in COVID-19. At the level of the study: Samples of COVID-19 (acute and convalescent) were obtained from the United States, Italy and Spain.

This TCR came from a human donor in a cohort sampled during active COVID-19. The sample taken for sequencing was peripheral blood. V is TRBV3-1 (or the pseudogene TRBV3-2) and J is TRBJ2-1; 11 nucleotides align to TRBD2. The CDR3 protein is CASSRLAGRNEQFF. CDR3 DNA sequence: TGTGCCAGCAGCCGACTAGCGGGAAGGAATGAGCAGTTCTTC.